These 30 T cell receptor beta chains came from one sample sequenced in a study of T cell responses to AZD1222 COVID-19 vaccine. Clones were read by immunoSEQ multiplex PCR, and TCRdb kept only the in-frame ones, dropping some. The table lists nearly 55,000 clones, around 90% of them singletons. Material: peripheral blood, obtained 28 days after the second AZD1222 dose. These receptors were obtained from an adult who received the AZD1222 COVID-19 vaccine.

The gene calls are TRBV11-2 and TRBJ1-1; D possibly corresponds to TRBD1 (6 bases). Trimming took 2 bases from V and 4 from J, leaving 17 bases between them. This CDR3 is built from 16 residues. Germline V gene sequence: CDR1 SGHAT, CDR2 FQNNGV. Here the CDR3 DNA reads TGTGCCAGCAGCTTACAAGGGGCAGGGGTGGGCACTGAAGCTTTCTTT. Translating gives CASSLQGAGVGTEAFF.

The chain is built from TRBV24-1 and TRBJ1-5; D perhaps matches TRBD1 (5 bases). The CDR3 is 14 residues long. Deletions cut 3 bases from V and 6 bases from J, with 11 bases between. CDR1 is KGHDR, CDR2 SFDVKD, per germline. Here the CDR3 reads CATSDDLTVQPQHF. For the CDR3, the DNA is TGTGCCACCAGTGATGACCTGACAGTTCAGCCCCAGCATTTT.

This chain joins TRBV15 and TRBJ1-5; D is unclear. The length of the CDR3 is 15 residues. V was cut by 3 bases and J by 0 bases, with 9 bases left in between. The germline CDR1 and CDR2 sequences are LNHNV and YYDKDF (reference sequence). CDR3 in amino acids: CATSRNPHSNQPQHF. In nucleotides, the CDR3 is TGTGCCACCAGCAGGAATCCCCATAGCAATCAGCCCCAGCATTTT. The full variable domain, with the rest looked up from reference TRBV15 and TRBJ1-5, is DAMVIQNPRYQVTQFGKPVTLSCSQTLNHNVMYWYQQKSSQAPKLLFHYYDKDFNNEADTPDNFQSRRPNTSFCFLDIRSPGLGDTAMYLCATSRNPHSNQPQHFGDGTRLSIL.

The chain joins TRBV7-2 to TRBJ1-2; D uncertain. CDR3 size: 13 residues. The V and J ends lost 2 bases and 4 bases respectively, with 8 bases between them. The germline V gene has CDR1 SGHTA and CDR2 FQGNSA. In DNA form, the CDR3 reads TGTGCCAGCAGCTTAACTGCCGGCTATGGCTACACCTTC. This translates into CASSLTAGYGYTF.

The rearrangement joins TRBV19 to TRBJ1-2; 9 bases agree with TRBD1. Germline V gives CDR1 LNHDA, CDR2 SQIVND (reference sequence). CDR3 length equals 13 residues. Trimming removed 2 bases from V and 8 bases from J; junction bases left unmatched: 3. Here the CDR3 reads CASSIRQGDGYTF. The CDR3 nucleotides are TGTGCCAGTAGTATAAGACAGGGGGACGGCTACACCTTC.

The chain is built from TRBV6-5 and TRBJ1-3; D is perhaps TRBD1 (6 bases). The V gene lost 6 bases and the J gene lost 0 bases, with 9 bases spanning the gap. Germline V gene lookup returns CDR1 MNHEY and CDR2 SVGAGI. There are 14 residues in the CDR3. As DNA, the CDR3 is TGTGCCAGCAGATCGGACAGCTCTGGAAACACCATATATTTT. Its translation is CASRSDSSGNTIYF.

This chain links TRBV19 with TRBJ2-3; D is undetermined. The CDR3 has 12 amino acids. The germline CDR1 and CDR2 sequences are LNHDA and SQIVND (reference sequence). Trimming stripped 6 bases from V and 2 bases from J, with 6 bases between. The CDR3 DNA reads TGTGCCAGTAGACAGACCACAGATACGCAGTATTTT. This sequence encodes CASRQTTDTQYF.

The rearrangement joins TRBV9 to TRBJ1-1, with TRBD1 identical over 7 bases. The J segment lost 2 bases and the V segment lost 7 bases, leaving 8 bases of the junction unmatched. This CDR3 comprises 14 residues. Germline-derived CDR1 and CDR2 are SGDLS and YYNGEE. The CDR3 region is CASASTGRNTEAFF. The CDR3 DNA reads TGTGCCAGCGCTTCGACAGGGAGAAACACTGAAGCTTTCTTT.

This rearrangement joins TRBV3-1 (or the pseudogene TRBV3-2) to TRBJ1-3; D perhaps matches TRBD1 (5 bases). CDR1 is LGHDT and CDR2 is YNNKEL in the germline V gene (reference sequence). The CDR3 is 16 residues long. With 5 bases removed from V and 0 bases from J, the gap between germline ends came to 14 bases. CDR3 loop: CASSLEGVYSGNTIYF. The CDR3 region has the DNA TGTGCCAGCAGCTTAGAAGGGGTCTACTCTGGAAACACCATATATTTT.

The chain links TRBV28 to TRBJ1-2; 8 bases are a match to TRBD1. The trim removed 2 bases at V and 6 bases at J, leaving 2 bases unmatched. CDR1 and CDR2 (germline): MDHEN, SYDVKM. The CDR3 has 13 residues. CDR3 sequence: CASSLQGADGYTF. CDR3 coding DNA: TGTGCCAGCAGTTTACAGGGGGCCGATGGCTACACCTTC.

Here the CDR3 DNA reads TGCGCCAGCAGCTTTGGAACCGGTGCCCCTAATGAAAAACTGTTTTTT. This translates into CASSFGTGAPNEKLFF. The chain has TRBV5-1 and TRBJ1-4, with D hard to call. V was trimmed by 2 bases and J by 3 bases, leaving 14 bases between them. From germline, CDR1 is SGHRS and CDR2 YFSETQ. The CDR3 has 16 amino acids.

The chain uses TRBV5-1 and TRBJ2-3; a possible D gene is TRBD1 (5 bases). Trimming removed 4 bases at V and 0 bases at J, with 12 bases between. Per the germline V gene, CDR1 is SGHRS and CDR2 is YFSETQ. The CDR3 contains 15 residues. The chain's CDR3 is CASSPSGYSTDTQYF. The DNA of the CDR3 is TGCGCCAGCAGCCCCTCAGGGTATAGCACAGATACGCAGTATTTT.

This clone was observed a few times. CDR3 residues: CASSSPRDSLNSPLHF. CDR3 bases: TGTGCCAGTAGCTCACCGCGGGACAGCCTAAATTCACCCCTCCACTTT. The chain carries TRBV19 and TRBJ1-6; TRBD1 matches 7 bases. CDR3 length: 16 amino acids. V gave up 6 bases and J gave up 7 bases; unmatched junction bases: 12. Germline V gives CDR1 LNHDA, CDR2 SQIVND (reference sequence). Filled out from reference TRBV19 and TRBJ1-6, the complete variable domain reads DGGITQSPKYLFRKEGQNVTLSCEQNLNHDAMYWYRQDPGQGLRLIYYSQIVNDFQKGDIAEGYSVSREKKESFPLTVTSAQKNPTAFYLCASSSPRDSLNSPLHFGNGTRLTVT.

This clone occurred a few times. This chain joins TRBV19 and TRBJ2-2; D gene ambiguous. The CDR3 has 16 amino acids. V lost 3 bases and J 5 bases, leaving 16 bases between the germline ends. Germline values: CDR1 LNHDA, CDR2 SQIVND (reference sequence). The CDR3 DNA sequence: TGTGCCAGTAGTATTCTCGGTCGGTCAGGAACCGGGGAGCTGTTTTTT. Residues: CASSILGRSGTGELFF.

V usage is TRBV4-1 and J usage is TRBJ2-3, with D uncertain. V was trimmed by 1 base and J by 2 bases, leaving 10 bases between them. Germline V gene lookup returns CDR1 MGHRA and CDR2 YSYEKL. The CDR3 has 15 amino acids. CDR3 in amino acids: CASSQVGYYTDTQYF. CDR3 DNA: TGCGCCAGCAGCCAAGTGGGCTACTACACAGATACGCAGTATTTT.

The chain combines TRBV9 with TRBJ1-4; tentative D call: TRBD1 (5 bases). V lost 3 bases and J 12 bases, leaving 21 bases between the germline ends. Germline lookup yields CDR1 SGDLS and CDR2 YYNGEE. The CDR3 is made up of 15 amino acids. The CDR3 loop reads CASSDSSPGLGELFF. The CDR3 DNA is TGTGCCAGCAGCGACTCAAGTCCGGGCTTGGGGGAACTGTTTTTT.

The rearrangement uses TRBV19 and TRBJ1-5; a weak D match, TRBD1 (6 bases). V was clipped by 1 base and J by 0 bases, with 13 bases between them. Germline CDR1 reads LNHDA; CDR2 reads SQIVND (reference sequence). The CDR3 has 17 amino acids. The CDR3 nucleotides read TGTGCCAGTAGTATAGTTGTAGGGGGACATAGCAATCAGCCCCAGCATTTT. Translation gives CASSIVVGGHSNQPQHF.

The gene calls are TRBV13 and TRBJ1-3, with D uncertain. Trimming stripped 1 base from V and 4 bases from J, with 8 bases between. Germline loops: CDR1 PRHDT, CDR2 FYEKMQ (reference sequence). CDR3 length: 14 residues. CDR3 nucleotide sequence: TGTGCCAGCAGCTTAGAACAAGTCGGAAACACCATATATTTT. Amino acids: CASSLEQVGNTIYF.

The CDR3 loop reads CASSRLGHYEQYF. The CDR3 region has the DNA TGTGCCAGCTCACGTCTGGGACATTACGAGCAGTACTTC. The chain recombines TRBV18 with TRBJ2-7, with D possibly matching TRBD1 (6 bases). The CDR3 sequence is 13 residues long. The V gene's germline CDR1 is KGHSH and CDR2 LQKENI. V lost 4 bases, J lost 4 bases, and 11 bases lay in between.

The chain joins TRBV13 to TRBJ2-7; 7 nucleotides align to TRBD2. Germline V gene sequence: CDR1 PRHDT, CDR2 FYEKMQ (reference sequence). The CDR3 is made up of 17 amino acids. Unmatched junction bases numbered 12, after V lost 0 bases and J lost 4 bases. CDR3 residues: CASSLGSGGGRRYEQYF. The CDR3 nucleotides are TGTGCCAGCAGCTTAGGCTCGGGAGGCGGGAGAAGATACGAGCAGTACTTC.

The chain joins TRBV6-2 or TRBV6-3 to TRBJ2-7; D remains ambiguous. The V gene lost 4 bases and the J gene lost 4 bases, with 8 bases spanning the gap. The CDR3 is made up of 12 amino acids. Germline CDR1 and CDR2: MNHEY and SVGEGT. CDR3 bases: TGTGCCAGCAGTTCCACCAATTACGAGCAGTACTTC. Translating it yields CASSSTNYEQYF.

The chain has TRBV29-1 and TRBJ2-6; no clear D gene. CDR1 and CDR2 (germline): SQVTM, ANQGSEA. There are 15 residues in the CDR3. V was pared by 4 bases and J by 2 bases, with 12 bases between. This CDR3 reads CSVGSDTTGANVLTF. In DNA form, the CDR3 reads TGCAGCGTTGGGAGCGACACTACTGGGGCCAACGTCCTGACTTTC.

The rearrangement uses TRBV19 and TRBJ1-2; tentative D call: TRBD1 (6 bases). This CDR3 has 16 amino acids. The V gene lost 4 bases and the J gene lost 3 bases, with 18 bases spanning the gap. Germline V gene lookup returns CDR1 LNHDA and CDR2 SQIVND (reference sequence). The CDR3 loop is CASSTHDRLIDYGYTF. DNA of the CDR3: TGTGCCAGTAGTACACACGACAGGTTAATCGACTATGGCTACACCTTC.

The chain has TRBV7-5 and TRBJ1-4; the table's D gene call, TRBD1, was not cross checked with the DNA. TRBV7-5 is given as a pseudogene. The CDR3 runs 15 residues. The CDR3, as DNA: TGTGTCAGAAGCTTAGATGGCACCGCTAATGAAAAACTGTTTTTT. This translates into CVRSLDGTANEKLFF.

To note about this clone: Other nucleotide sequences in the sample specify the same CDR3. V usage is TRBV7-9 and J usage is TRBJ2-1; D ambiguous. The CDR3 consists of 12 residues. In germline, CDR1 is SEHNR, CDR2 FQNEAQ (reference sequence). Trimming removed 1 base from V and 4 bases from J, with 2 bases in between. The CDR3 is CASSLGYNEQFF. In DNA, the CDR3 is TGTGCCAGCAGCTTAGGTTACAATGAGCAGTTCTTC. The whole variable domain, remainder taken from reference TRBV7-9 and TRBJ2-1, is DTGVSQNPRHKITKRGQNVTFRCDPISEHNRLYWYRQTLGQGPEFLTYFQNEAQLEKSRLLSDRFSAERPKGSFSTLEIQRTEQGDSAMYLCASSLGYNEQFFGPGTRLTVL.

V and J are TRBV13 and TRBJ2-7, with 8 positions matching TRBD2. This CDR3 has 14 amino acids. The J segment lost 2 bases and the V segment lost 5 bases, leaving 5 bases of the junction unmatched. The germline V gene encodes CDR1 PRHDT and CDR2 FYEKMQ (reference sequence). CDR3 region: CASSMGLEPYEQYF. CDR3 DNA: TGTGCCAGCAGCATGGGACTAGAACCCTACGAGCAGTACTTC.

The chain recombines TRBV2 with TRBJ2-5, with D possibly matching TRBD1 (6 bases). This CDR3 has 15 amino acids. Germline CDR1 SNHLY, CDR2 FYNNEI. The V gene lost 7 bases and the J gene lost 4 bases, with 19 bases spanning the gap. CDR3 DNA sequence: TGTGCCAGCAATGAGGGCAGGGGAGTGGGAGAGACCCAGTACTTC. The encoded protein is CASNEGRGVGETQYF.

The CDR3 sequence is CSVSGQGREQYF. The CDR3 DNA reads as TGCAGCGTTTCCGGACAGGGTCGCGAGCAGTACTTC. This rearrangement joins TRBV29-1 to TRBJ2-7, with TRBD1 identical over 8 bases. The germline gives CDR1 SQVTM, CDR2 ANQGSEA. This CDR3 region has 12 residues. V gave up 5 bases and J gave up 6 bases; unmatched junction bases: 6.

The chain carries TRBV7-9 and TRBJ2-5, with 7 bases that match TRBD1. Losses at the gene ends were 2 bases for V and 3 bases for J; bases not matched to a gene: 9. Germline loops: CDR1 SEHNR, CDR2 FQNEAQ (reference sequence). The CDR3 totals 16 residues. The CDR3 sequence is CASSLYLTGAKETQYF. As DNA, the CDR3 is TGTGCCAGCAGCTTATACCTTACAGGGGCGAAAGAGACCCAGTACTTC.

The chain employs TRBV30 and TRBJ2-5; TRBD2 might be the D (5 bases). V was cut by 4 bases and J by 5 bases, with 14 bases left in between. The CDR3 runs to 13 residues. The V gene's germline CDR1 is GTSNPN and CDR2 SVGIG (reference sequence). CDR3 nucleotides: TGTGCCTGGACTAACGGGATAGTTGAGACCCAGTACTTC. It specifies CAWTNGIVETQYF.